The clone carrying this T cell receptor (beta chain) came up a few times. The antigen remains undetermined. V was trimmed by 5 bases and J by 8 bases, leaving 10 bases between them. Per germline, CDR1 SGHAT and CDR2 FQNNGV. This CDR3 region has 12 residues. The use of a sample-barcoded 5' primer and a J-beta primer mix characterized a second PCR of 7 to 11 cycles. TCRdb reanalysed the 5' RACE reads using MiXCR and keeps one entry per CDR3 protein. This table holds 1.4 million to 1.5 million distinct CDR3 sequences, 42% found once. This entry comes from a study of blood T cells in healthy people across ages. Study-wide points: Older individuals had lower TCR beta diversity per million T cells (the decline was roughly linear). A strong correlation was seen between TCR beta diversity and naive T cell percentage.

Sequenced input: blood. The gene calls are TRBV11-2 and TRBJ2-1; D unclear. The receptor was derived from a woman between 18 and 30 years old in good health. CDR3 amino acids: CASSPLTYEQFF. Written as DNA, the CDR3 is TGTGCCAGCAGCCCCCTTACCTATGAGCAGTTCTTC.